The present TCR beta chain was sequenced within a study of cytomegalovirus exposure and HLA in healthy donors. As concerns this clone: Its antigen remains unidentified.

Study-wide findings and caveats: Cytomegalovirus-associated TCR beta chains were listed, numbering around 150. High specificity and sensitivity for cytomegalovirus status were reported for the classifier. A few chains linked to CMV were shown in vitro to be specific for CMV antigens. A later analysis found first-cohort TCR clusters tended to co-occur in the 110 or so validation repertoires.

Generated by immunoSEQ multiplex PCR, the TCRdb table keeps only in-frame clones and is missing some. Of 200,000 to 250,000 clones in the sample, 75% to 90% were seen once. Sequenced input: PBMCs. The TCR originated in a woman in her twenties or thirties in good health and CMV-seropositive.

CDR3 nucleotide sequence: TGCGCCAGCAGCTTGGGAGCGTTATACAATGAGCAGTTCTTC. Its protein is CASSLGALYNEQFF. The chain employs TRBV5-1 and TRBJ2-1, with D unclear. The ends were cut back, 0 bases at V and 4 bases at J, with 8 bases in the middle. This CDR3 comprises 14 residues. CDR1 SGHRS and CDR2 YFSETQ come from the germline V gene.